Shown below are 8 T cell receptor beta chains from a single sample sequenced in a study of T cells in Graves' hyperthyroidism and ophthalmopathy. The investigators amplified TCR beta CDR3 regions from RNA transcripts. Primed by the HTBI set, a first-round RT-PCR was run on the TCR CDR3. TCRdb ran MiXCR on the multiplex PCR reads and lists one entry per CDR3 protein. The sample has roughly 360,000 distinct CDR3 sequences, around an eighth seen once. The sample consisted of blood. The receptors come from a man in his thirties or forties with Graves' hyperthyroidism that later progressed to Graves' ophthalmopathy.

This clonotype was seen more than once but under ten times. As DNA, the CDR3 is TGTGCCAGCAGCCGACCGGACCATTCCTACGAGCAGTACTTC. Its translation: CASSRPDHSYEQYF. The chain recombines TRBV3-1 with TRBJ2-7; unclear D gene. Germline-derived CDR1 and CDR2 are LGHDT and YNNKEL (reference sequence). Trimming removed 4 bases at V and 1 base at J, with 11 bases between. The CDR3 is made up of 14 amino acids.

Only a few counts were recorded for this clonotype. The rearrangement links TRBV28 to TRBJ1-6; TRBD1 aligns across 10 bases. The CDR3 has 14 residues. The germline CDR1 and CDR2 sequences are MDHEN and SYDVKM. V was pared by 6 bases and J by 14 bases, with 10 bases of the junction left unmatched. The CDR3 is CASRLTGGRVALHF. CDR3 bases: TGTGCCAGCAGATTGACAGGGGGCCGTGTAGCCCTCCACTTT.

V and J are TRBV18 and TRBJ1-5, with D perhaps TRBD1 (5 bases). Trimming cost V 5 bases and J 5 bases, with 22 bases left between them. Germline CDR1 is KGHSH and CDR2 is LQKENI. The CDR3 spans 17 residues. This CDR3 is CASSSQGPARIDQPQHF. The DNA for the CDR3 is TGTGCCAGCTCATCCCAGGGACCCGCTAGAATAGATCAGCCCCAGCATTTT. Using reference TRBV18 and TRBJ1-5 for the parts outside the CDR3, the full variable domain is NAGVMQNPRHLVRRRGQEARLRCSPMKGHSHVYWYRQLPEEGLKFMVYLQKENIIDESGMPKERFSAEFPKEGPSILRIQQVVRGDSAAYFCASSSQGPARIDQPQHFGDGTRLSIL.

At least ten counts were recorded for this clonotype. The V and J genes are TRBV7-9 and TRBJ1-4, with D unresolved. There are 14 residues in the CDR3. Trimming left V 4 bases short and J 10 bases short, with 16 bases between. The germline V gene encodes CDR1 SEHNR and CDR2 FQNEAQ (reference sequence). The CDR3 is CASSSGIRSGKLFF. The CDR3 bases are TGTGCCAGCAGCTCTGGGATCAGGAGTGGAAAACTGTTTTTT. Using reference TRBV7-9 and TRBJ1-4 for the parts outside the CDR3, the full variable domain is DTGVSQNPRHKITKRGQNVTFRCDPISEHNRLYWYRQTLGQGPEFLTYFQNEAQLEKSRLLSDRFSAERPKGSFSTLEIQRTEQGDSAMYLCASSSGIRSGKLFFGSGTQLSVL.

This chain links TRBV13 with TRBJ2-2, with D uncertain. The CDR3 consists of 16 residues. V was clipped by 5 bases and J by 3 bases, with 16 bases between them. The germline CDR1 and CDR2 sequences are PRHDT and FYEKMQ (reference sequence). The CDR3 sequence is CASSQAGYIDTGELFF. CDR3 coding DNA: TGTGCCAGCAGCCAGGCTGGCTACATTGACACCGGGGAGCTGTTTTTT.

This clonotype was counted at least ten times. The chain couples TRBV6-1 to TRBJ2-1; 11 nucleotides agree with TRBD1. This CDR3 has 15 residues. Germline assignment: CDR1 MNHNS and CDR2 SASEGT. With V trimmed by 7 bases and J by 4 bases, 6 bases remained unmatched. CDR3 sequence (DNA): TGTGCCAGCATCGCCGGGACAGGGGGGTACAATGAGCAGTTCTTC. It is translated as CASIAGTGGYNEQFF.

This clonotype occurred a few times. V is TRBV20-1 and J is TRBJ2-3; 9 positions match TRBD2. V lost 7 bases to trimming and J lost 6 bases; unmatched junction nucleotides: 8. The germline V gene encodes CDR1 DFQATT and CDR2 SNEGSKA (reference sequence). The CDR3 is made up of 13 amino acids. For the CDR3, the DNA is TGCAGTGTCCCAGCGGGGGGCTTGGATACGCAGTATTTT. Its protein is CSVPAGGLDTQYF.

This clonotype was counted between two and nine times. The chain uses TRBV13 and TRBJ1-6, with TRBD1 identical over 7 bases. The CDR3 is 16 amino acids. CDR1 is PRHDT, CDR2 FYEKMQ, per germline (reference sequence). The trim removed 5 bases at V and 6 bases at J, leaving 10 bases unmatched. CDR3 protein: CASSRPGTESNSPLHF. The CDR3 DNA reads TGTGCCAGCAGCCGGCCCGGGACAGAGTCTAATTCACCCCTCCACTTT.